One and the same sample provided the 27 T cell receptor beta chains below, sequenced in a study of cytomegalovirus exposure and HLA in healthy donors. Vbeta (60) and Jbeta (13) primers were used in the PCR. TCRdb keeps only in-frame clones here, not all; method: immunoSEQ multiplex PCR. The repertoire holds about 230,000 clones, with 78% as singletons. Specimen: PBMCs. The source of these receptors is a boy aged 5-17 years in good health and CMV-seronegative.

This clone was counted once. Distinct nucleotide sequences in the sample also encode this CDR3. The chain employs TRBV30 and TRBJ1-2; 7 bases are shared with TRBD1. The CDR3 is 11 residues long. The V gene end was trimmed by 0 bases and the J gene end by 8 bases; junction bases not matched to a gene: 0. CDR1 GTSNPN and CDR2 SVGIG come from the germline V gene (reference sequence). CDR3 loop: CAWSVGGGYTF. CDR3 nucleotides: TGTGCCTGGAGTGTAGGGGGCGGCTACACCTTC.

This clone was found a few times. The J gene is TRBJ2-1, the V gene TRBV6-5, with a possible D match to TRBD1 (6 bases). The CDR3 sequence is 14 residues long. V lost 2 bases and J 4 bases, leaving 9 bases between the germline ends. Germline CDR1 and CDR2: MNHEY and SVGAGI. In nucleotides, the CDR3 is TGTGCCAGCAGTTACATAGGGACATACAATGAGCAGTTCTTC. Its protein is CASSYIGTYNEQFF.

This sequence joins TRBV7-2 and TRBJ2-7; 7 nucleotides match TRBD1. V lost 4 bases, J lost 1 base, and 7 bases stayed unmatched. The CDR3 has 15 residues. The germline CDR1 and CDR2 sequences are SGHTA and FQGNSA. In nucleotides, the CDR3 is TGTGCCAGCAGCTCACGTCCGGGACAGTCCTACGAGCAGTACTTC. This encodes CASSSRPGQSYEQYF.

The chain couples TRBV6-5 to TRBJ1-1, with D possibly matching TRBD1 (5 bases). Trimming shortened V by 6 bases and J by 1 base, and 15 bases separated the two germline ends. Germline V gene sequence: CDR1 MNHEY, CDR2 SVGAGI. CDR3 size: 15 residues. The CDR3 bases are TGTGCCAGCAGCCCCACCCTCCAGGGGAACACTGAAGCTTTCTTT. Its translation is CASSPTLQGNTEAFF.

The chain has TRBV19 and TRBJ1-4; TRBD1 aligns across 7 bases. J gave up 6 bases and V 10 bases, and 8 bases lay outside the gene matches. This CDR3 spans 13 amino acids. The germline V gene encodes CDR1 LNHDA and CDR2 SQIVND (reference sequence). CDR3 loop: CATTGVDHEKLFF. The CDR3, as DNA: TGTGCCACAACAGGGGTTGATCATGAAAAACTGTTTTTT.

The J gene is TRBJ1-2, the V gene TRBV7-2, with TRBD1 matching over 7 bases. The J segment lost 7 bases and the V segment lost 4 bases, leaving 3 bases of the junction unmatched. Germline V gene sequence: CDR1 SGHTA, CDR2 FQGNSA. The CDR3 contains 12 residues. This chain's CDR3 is CASSSHRGGYTF. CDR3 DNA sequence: TGTGCCAGCAGCTCCCACAGGGGTGGCTACACCTTC.

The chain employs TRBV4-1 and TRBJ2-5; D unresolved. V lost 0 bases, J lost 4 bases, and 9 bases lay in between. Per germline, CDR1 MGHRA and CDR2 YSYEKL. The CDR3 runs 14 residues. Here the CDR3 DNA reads TGCGCCAGCAGCCAAGATCGTCTACGAGAGACCCAGTACTTC. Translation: CASSQDRLRETQYF.

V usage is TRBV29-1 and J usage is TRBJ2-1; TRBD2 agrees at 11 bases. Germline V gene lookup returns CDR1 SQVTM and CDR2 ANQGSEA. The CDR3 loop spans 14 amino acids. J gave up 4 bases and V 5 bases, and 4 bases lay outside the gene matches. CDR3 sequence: CSVSSGRSYNEQFF. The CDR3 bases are TGCAGCGTTTCTAGCGGGAGGTCGTACAATGAGCAGTTCTTC.

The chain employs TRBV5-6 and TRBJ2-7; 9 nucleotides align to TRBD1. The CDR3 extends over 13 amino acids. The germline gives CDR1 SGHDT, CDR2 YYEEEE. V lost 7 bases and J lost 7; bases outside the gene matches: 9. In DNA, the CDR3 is TGTGCCAGCCTCCGGGACAGGGTGGGAGAGCAGTACTTC. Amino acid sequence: CASLRDRVGEQYF. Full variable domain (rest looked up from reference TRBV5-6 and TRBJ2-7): DAGVTQSPTHLIKTRGQQVTLRCSPKSGHDTVSWYQQALGQGPQFIFQYYEEEERQRGNFPDRFSGHQFPNYSSELNVNALLLGDSALYLCASLRDRVGEQYFGPGTRLTVT.

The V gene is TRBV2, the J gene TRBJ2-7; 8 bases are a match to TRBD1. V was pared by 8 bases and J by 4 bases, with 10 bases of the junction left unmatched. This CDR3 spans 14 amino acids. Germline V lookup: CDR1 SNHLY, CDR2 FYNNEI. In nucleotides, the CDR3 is TGTGCCAGCGGACAGGGTATGATCGGTTACGAGCAGTACTTC. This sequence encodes CASGQGMIGYEQYF. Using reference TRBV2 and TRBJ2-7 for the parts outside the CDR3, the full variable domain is EPEVTQTPSHQVTQMGQEVILRCVPISNHLYFYWYRQILGQKVEFLVSFYNNEISEKSEIFDDQFSVERPDGSNFTLKIRSTKLEDSAMYFCASGQGMIGYEQYFGPGTRLTVT.

The CDR3 region is CSVGLHRGAYEQYF. In DNA, the CDR3 is TGCAGCGTTGGGCTTCACAGGGGAGCCTACGAGCAGTACTTC. The rearrangement uses TRBV29-1 and TRBJ2-7; 7 bases map to TRBD1. Per the germline V gene, CDR1 is SQVTM and CDR2 is ANQGSEA. The ends lost 4 bases at V and 2 bases at J; junction bases unmatched: 8. The CDR3 is 14 amino acids.

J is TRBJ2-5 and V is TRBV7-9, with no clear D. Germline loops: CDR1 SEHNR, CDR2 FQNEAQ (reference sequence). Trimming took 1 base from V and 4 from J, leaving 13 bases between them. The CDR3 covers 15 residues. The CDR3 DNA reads TGTGCCAGCAGCTTAGATGATCCTAGGTTAGAGACCCAGTACTTC. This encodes CASSLDDPRLETQYF.

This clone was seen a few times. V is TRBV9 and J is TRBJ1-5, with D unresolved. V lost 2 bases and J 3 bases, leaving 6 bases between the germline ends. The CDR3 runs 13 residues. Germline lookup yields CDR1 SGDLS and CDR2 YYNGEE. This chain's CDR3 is CASSVADNQPQHF. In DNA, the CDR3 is TGTGCCAGCAGCGTGGCGGACAATCAGCCCCAGCATTTT. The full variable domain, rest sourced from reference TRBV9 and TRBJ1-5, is DSGVTQTPKHLITATGQRVTLRCSPRSGDLSVYWYQQSLDQGLQFLIQYYNGEERAKGNILERFSAQQFPDLHSELNLSSLELGDSALYFCASSVADNQPQHFGDGTRLSIL.

The CDR3 DNA reads TGTGCCTGGATCACCAGGGGGCGCGACTATGGCTACACCTTC. It yields the protein CAWITRGRDYGYTF. J is TRBJ1-2 and V is TRBV30; 8 bases are shared with TRBD1. The CDR3 covers 14 residues. V trimming: 4 bases; J trimming: 3 bases; junction bases outside the gene matches: 7. CDR1 and CDR2 from the germline V gene are GTSNPN and SVGIG (reference sequence).

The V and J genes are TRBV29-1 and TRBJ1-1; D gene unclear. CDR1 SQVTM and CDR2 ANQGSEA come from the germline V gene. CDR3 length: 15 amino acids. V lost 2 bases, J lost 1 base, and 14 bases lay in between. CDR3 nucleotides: TGCAGCGTTGAAAGGGAGGGTGGAAGGAACACTGAAGCTTTCTTT. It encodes CSVEREGGRNTEAFF.

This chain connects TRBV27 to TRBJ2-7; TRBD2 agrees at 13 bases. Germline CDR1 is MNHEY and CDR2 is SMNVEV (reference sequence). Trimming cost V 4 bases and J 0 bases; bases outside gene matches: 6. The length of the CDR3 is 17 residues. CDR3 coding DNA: TGTGCCAGCAGTTCGGGACTAGCGGGGTCGAGCTCCTACGAGCAGTACTTC. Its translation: CASSSGLAGSSSYEQYF.

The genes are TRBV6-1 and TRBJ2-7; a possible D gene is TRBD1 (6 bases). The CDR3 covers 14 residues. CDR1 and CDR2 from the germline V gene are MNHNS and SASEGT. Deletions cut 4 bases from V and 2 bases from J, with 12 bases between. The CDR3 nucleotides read TGTGCCAGCAGTGGCGTGAAGGGGGCCTACGAGCAGTACTTC. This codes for CASSGVKGAYEQYF.

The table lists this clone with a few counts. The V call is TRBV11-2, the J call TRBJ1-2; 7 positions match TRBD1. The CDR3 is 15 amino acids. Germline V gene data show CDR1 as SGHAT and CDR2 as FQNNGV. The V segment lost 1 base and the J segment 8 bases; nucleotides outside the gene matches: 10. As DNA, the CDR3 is TGTGCCAGCAGCTTAGTCATCGAGGGGGCAAAGGGCTACACCTTC. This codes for CASSLVIEGAKGYTF.

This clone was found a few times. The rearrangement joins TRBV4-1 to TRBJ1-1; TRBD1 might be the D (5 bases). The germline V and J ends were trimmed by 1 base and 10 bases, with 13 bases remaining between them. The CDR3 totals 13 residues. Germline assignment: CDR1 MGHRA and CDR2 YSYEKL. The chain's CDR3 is CASSQVGGSGAFF. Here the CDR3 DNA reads TGCGCCAGCAGCCAAGTCGGGGGGTCGGGAGCTTTCTTT.

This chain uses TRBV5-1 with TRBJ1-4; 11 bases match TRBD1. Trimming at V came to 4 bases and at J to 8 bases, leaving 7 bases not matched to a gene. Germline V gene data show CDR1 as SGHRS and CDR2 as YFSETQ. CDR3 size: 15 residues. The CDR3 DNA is TGCGCCAGCAGCACCCGGACAGGGGGCGCGGAAAAACTGTTTTTT. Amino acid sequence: CASSTRTGGAEKLFF.

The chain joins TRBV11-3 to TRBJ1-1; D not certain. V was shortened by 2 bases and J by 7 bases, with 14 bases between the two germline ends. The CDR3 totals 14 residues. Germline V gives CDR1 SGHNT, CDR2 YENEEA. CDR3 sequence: CASSLSGRYNEAFF. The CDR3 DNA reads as TGTGCCAGCAGCTTATCCGGGAGGTATAATGAAGCTTTCTTT. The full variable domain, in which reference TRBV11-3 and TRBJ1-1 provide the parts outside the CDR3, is EAGVVQSPRYKIIEKKQPVAFWCNPISGHNTLYWYLQNLGQGPELLIRYENEEAVDDSQLPKDRFSAERLKGVDSTLKIQPAELGDSAVYLCASSLSGRYNEAFFGQGTRLTVV.

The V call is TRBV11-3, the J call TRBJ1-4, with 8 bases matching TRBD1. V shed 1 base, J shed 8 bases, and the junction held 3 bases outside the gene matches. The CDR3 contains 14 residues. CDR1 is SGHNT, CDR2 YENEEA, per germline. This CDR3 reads CASSLAGGGEKLFF. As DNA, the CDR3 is TGTGCCAGCAGCTTAGCAGGGGGCGGAGAAAAACTGTTTTTT.

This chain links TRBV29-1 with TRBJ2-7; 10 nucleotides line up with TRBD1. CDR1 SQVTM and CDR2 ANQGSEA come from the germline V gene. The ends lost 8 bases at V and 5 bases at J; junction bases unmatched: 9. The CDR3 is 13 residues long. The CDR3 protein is CSFNRDRGHEQYF. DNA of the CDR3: TGCAGCTTCAACCGGGACAGGGGTCACGAGCAGTACTTC.

CDR3 sequence (DNA): TGTGCCAGCAGCTTTGACAGGGGGATTGAAGCTTTCTTT. Protein: CASSFDRGIEAFF. The chain joins TRBV6-5 to TRBJ1-1, with TRBD1 matching 9 bases. V lost 6 bases, J lost 7 bases, and 6 bases stayed unmatched. Germline V CDR1 and CDR2: MNHEY, SVGAGI. The CDR3 runs to 13 residues.

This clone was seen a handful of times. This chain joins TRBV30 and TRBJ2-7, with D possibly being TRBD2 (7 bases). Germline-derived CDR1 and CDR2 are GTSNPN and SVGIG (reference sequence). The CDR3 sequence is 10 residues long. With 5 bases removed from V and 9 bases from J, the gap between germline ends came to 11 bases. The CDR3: CAWGGAGQYF. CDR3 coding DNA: TGTGCCTGGGGGGGGGCAGGGCAGTACTTC.

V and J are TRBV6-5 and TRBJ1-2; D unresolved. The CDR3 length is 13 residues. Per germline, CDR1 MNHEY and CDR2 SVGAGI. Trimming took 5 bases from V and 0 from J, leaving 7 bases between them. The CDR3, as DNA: TGTGCCAGCAGTCCCGAGTCTAACTATGGCTACACCTTC. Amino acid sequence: CASSPESNYGYTF.

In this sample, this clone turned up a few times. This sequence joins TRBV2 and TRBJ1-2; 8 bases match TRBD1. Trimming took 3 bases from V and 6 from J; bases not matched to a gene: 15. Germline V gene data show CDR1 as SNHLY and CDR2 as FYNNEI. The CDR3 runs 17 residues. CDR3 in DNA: TGTGCCAGCAGTGATAAGTCAGGGGGCTCAGGTTTCGATGGCTACACCTTC. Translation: CASSDKSGGSGFDGYTF.